One sample yielded the 13 T cell receptor beta chains listed below, sequenced in a study of blood T cell repertoires in COVID-19. Libraries were prepared by immunoSEQ multiplex PCR; TCRdb keeps only in-frame clonotypes and omits some of them. The sample records 300,000 or so clones, about 82% being singletons. The source material was peripheral blood. The receptors stem from a woman in her forties or fifties with active or convalescent COVID-19.

This clone has a single count. This chain links TRBV3-1 (or the pseudogene TRBV3-2) with TRBJ2-3; D is possibly TRBD2 (5 bases). The CDR3 totals 13 residues. The germline V and J ends were trimmed by 10 bases and 3 bases, with 14 bases remaining between them. Germline V gene data show CDR1 as LGHDT and CDR2 as YNNKEL (reference sequence). CDR3 DNA: TGTGCCACCACCGCCGGGATGACAGATACGCAGTATTTT. Protein product: CATTAGMTDTQYF.

This chain joins TRBV9 and TRBJ2-7, with D possibly TRBD2 on 6 matching bases. The CDR3 loop spans 14 amino acids. Trimming cost V 2 bases and J 2 bases, with 11 bases left between them. CDR1 SGDLS and CDR2 YYNGEE come from the germline V gene. The CDR3 loop is CASSVGRGPYEQYF. CDR3 nucleotide sequence: TGTGCCAGCAGCGTGGGGCGGGGTCCCTACGAGCAGTACTTC.

The chain joins TRBV19 to TRBJ1-2, with TRBD1 matching over 11 bases. The V and J ends lost 7 bases and 8 bases, in that order; junction bases with no gene match: 6. The germline V gene has CDR1 LNHDA and CDR2 SQIVND (reference sequence). The CDR3 loop spans 13 amino acids. CDR3 nucleotide sequence: TGTGCCAGTAACCCGGACAGGGGGCAGGGCTACACCTTC. Translation gives CASNPDRGQGYTF. The variable domain in full, completed from reference TRBV19 and TRBJ1-2, reads DGGITQSPKYLFRKEGQNVTLSCEQNLNHDAMYWYRQDPGQGLRLIYYSQIVNDFQKGDIAEGYSVSREKKESFPLTVTSAQKNPTAFYLCASNPDRGQGYTFGSGTRLTVV.

This sequence joins TRBV11-2 and TRBJ1-3; D not resolved. The CDR3 totals 15 residues. Looked up from germline, CDR1 is SGHAT and CDR2 is FQNNGV. V gave up 5 bases and J gave up 5 bases, with 16 bases separating them. CDR3 DNA: TGTGCCAGCAGCCCTGCGGGCAGCCCACGAAACACCATATATTTT. Translated, it gives CASSPAGSPRNTIYF.

In its sample, this clone was seen once. The V gene is TRBV15, the J gene TRBJ2-7; 8 nucleotides align to TRBD1. Unmatched junction bases numbered 10, after V lost 4 bases and J lost 5 bases. The CDR3 spans 15 residues. Germline V gene lookup returns CDR1 LNHNV and CDR2 YYDKDF (reference sequence). In DNA form, the CDR3 reads TGTGCCACCAGCATAGGACCAGGGGGCGTAGACGAGCAGTACTTC. Its protein product is CATSIGPGGVDEQYF.

The chain recombines TRBV5-5 with TRBJ2-7; D gene ambiguous. This CDR3 is 11 amino acids long. CDR1 is SGHKS and CDR2 is YYEKEE in the germline V gene (reference sequence). The ends were cut back, 4 bases at V and 2 bases at J, with 4 bases in the middle. This CDR3 reads CASSIAYEQYF. In DNA, the CDR3 is TGTGCCAGCAGCATAGCCTACGAGCAGTACTTC.

CDR3 in DNA: TGTGCCAGCAGTTTATCCTCCGGGACAGCCATGAACACTGAAGCTTTCTTT. Translating gives CASSLSSGTAMNTEAFF. This chain joins TRBV28 and TRBJ1-1; 7 bases match TRBD1. V lost 1 base, J lost 0 bases, and 8 bases stayed unmatched. CDR3 length: 17 residues. Per germline, CDR1 MDHEN and CDR2 SYDVKM.

This sequence joins TRBV5-1 and TRBJ1-4; maybe TRBD1 (5 bases). Trimming took 2 bases from V and 12 from J, leaving 14 bases between them. Germline-derived CDR1 and CDR2 are SGHRS and YFSETQ. The CDR3 extends over 13 amino acids. The CDR3 spells CASSLPPGGQLFF. CDR3 in DNA: TGCGCCAGCAGCTTACCTCCGGGGGGTCAACTGTTTTTT. The full variable domain, its missing parts supplied by reference TRBV5-1 and TRBJ1-4, is KAGVTQTPRYLIKTRGQQVTLSCSPISGHRSVSWYQQTPGQGLQFLFEYFSETQRNKGNFPGRFSGRQFSNSRSEMNVSTLELGDSALYLCASSLPPGGQLFFGSGTQLSVL.

The rearrangement uses TRBV28 and TRBJ1-2, with TRBD1 identical over 7 bases. The ends lost 3 bases at V and 5 bases at J; junction bases unmatched: 12. Germline V lookup: CDR1 MDHEN, CDR2 SYDVKM. The CDR3 sequence is 16 residues long. The CDR3 DNA follows: TGTGCCAGCAGTTTTTATGCAGAGACAGGGACGTATGGCTACACCTTC. Encoded protein: CASSFYAETGTYGYTF.

This sequence joins TRBV3-1 (or the pseudogene TRBV3-2) and TRBJ2-1; TRBD2 might be the D (5 bases). V was pared by 4 bases and J by 12 bases, with 16 bases between. This CDR3 has 13 residues. Germline V gene data show CDR1 as LGHDT and CDR2 as YNNKEL (reference sequence). CDR3 amino acids: CASSPRGRTVQFF. In DNA, the CDR3 is TGTGCCAGCAGCCCCCGAGGACGGACTGTGCAGTTCTTC.

This clone has more than one count but fewer than ten. V usage is TRBV19 and J usage is TRBJ2-4; the match to TRBD2 covers 10 bases. V lost 5 bases to trimming and J lost 6 bases; unmatched junction nucleotides: 10. The CDR3 has 16 residues. The germline V gene has CDR1 LNHDA and CDR2 SQIVND (reference sequence). As DNA, the CDR3 is TGTGCCAGTAGTTCGCTAGCGGGGGCGATACGAAACATTCAGTACTTC. Amino acids: CASSSLAGAIRNIQYF. The full variable domain, its missing parts supplied by reference TRBV19 and TRBJ2-4, is DGGITQSPKYLFRKEGQNVTLSCEQNLNHDAMYWYRQDPGQGLRLIYYSQIVNDFQKGDIAEGYSVSREKKESFPLTVTSAQKNPTAFYLCASSSLAGAIRNIQYFGAGTRLSVL.

V and J are TRBV5-1 and TRBJ2-3; 11 positions match TRBD2. The CDR3 spans 15 residues. The V gene's germline CDR1 is SGHRS and CDR2 YFSETQ. Unmatched junction bases numbered 4, after V lost 4 bases and J lost 3 bases. CDR3 sequence (DNA): TGCGCCAGCAGCGCGGGACTAGCGGATACAGATACGCAGTATTTT. As protein: CASSAGLADTDTQYF.

CDR3 protein: CASSQDLPTGTMQQYF. The DNA of the CDR3 is TGCGCCAGCAGCCAAGATCTCCCCACCGGGACTATGCAACAGTACTTC. The chain carries TRBV4-1 and TRBJ2-7, with TRBD2 matching 7 bases. Germline V gives CDR1 MGHRA, CDR2 YSYEKL. The CDR3 loop spans 16 amino acids. After removal of 0 bases from V and 10 bases from J, the junction contained 15 bases not matched to a gene.